This TCR beta chain derives from a study of cytomegalovirus exposure and HLA in healthy donors. On the study more broadly: Around 80 million unique TCR sequences came from HLA-typed donors in an early release. Study-level results: Sequencing depth roughly uniform across donors was assumed in presence/absence analyses. Common viral pathogens seemed, in a later analysis, to connect with several of the most significant clusters.

The CDR3 has 15 residues. V lost 2 bases to trimming and J lost 6 bases; unmatched junction nucleotides: 3. The V gene's germline CDR1 is SNHLY and CDR2 FYNNEI. For this clone: The target antigen is unknown.

PCR primers comprised 60 Vbeta and 13 Jbeta primers. The method was immunoSEQ multiplex PCR; TCRdb's version includes in-frame clones alone and lacks a portion of them. This table holds fewer than 200,000 clones, about 70% found once. The sequenced material came from PBMCs. The chain recombines TRBV2 with TRBJ1-6; 8 nucleotides agree with TRBD1. This TCR came from a woman aged 25-40 years in good health and CMV-seronegative. In DNA, the CDR3 is TGTGCCAGCAGTGAAACGACAGGGGCTAATTCACCCCTCCACTTT. The encoded protein is CASSETTGANSPLHF.